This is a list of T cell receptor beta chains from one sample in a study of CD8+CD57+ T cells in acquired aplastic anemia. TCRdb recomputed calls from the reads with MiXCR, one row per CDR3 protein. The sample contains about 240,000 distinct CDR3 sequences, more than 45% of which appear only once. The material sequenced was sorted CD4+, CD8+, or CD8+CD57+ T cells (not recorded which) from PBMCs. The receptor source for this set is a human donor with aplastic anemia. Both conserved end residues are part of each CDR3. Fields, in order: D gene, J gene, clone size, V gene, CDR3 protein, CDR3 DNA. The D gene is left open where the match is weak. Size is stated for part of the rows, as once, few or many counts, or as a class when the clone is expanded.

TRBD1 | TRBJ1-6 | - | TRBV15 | CATSRVKWTGWSPLHF | TGTGCCACCAGCAGAGTGAAATGGACAGGGTGGTCACCCCTCCACTTT
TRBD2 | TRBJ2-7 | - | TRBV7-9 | CASSPAGVMEQYF | TGTGCCAGCAGCCCAGCGGGGGTCATGGAGCAGTACTTC
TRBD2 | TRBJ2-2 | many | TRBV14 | CASSLDLAGANTGELFF | TGTGCCAGCAGCCTCGATTTAGCGGGAGCGAACACCGGGGAGCTGTTTTTT
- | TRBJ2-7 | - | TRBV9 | CASSVAGTQGYEQYF | TGTGCCAGCAGCGTAGCCGGGACACAGGGCTACGAGCAGTACTTC
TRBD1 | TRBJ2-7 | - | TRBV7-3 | CASSVETGVSYEQYF | TGTGCCAGCAGCGTAGAGACAGGGGTGTCCTACGAGCAGTACTTC
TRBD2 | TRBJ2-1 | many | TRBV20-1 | CSARLQSGSHYNEQFF | TGCAGTGCTAGATTACAAAGCGGGAGCCACTACAATGAGCAGTTCTTC
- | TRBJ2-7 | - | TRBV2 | CASRHWILYEQYF | TGTGCCAGCAGGCATTGGATTCTCTACGAGCAGTACTTC
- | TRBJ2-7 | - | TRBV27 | CASSFGGWGYEQYF | TGTGCCAGCAGTTTTGGTGGGTGGGGCTACGAGCAGTACTTC
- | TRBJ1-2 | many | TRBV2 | CASSLRSFEGGWGRYGYTF | TGTGCCAGCAGTCTTAGAAGCTTCGAAGGAGGGTGGGGAAGATATGGCTACACCTTC
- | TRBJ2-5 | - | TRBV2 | CASSFAGKLSTQYF | TGTGCCAGCAGCTTCGCCGGGAAGCTATCGACCCAGTACTTC
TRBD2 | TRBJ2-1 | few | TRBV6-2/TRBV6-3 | CASSFVAGREEFF | TGTGCCAGCAGTTTCGTAGCGGGAAGGGAAGAGTTCTTC
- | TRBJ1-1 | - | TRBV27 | CASSGGGLTEAFF | TGTGCCAGCAGTGGGGGGGGGTTAACTGAAGCTTTCTTT
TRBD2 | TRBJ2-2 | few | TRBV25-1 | CASSELAGANTGELFF | TGTGCCAGCAGTGAATTAGCGGGGGCAAACACCGGGGAGCTGTTTTTT
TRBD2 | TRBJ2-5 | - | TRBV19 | CASSVSGGQETQYF | TGTGCCAGTAGTGTTAGCGGGGGGCAAGAGACCCAGTACTTC
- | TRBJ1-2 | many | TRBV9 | CASSSGGVHDYGYTF | TGTGCCAGCAGTTCTGGGGGCGTCCACGACTATGGCTACACCTTC
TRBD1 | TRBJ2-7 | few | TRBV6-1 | CASSELGTEGYEQYF | TGTGCCAGCAGTGAATTAGGGACAGAAGGATACGAGCAGTACTTC
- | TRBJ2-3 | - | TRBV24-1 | CATSDFRSGDTQYF | TGTGCCACCAGTGATTTTCGGTCCGGTGATACGCAGTATTTT
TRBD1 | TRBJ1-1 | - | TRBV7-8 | CASSIGQGRYTEAFF | TGTGCCAGCAGCATCGGACAGGGCAGGTACACTGAAGCTTTCTTT
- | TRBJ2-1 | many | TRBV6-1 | CASSDGLREQFF | TGTGCCAGCAGTGATGGTCTGCGAGAGCAGTTCTTC
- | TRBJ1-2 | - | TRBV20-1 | CSVPDEGSGYGYTF | TGCAGTGTTCCCGACGAGGGGTCTGGCTATGGCTACACCTTC
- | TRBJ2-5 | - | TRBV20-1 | CSARDIYTGAPQETQYF | TGCAGTGCTAGAGATATTTATACCGGGGCACCCCAAGAGACCCAGTACTTC
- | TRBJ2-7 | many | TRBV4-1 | CASSQDDGTYEQYF | TGCGCCAGCAGCCAAGATGACGGAACCTACGAGCAGTACTTC